Listed below are T cell receptor beta chains from one sample, sequenced in a study of cytotoxic CD8 clonotypes in ibrutinib-treated CLL. Method: immunoSEQ multiplex PCR; TCRdb's copy keeps in-frame clones and lacks some. This sample has about 160,000 clones, with approximately 80% found just once. The sample was PBMCs, taken after 12 months of ibrutinib treatment. Receptors were obtained from a human donor with chronic lymphocytic leukemia. Each CDR3 is given without its conserved first and last residue.

TRBV2	ASSQQGDSNQPQH
TRBV28	ASSTSGTGSVQPQH
TRBV19	ASHQSGGALGYT
TRBV7-2	ASSLQGTGGGTEAF
TRBV6-5	ASSYSDAGNTEAF
TRBV7-8	ASSSGQGNQPQH
TRBV6-5	ASRTSGNTIY
TRBV4-3	ASSQEGVSGYEQY
TRBV19	ASSIRARGQGKDYEQY
TRBV19	ASSTYLKRQPQH
TRBV27	ASSFGRTYEQY
TRBV28	ASTAFGGSFGTDTQY
TRBV6-1	ASHQGGARNQPQH
TRBV28	ASNVDRGKYEQY
TRBV6-4	ASSLTGQTGELF
TRBV29-1	SAPTDSSNYGYT
TRBV12-2	ASRHRPLSGTRLLGPNQPQH
TRBV28	ASSPRHRGRELF
TRBV28	ASKNGRSTNEKLF
TRBV7-2	ASSWDSHEQY
TRBV4-1	ASSQGVALTYNEQF
TRBV6-1	ASSYLYEQY
TRBV6-5	ATGSYEQY
TRBV5-5	ASSTGSAETQY
TRBV7-9	ASSLTGPTNYGYT
TRBV18	ASSATSGRAIGAGELF